Listed below are T cell receptor beta chains from one sample, sequenced in a study of OX40 agonist ivuxolimab in advanced cancers. Libraries were prepared by immunoSEQ multiplex PCR; TCRdb keeps only in-frame clonotypes and omits some of them. Of some 39,000 clones detected, roughly 84% appear once; the ten largest clones hold 11%. Here the sequenced sample was CD4+ or CD8+ T cells sorted from blood, taken in a trial of the OX40 agonist ivuxolimab. All receptors derive from an adult with an advanced solid tumor such as melanoma, head and neck, liver or kidney cancer. Each CDR3 is given with its conserved first and last residue. A D gene is named only where the DNA matches it firmly. Clone size is not always given. Where it is, it says once, few, many or a class for expanded clones.

V: TRBV19
D: TRBD1
J: TRBJ2-7
size: -
DNA: TGTGCCAGTAGTAAGGGGACAGGGTGGAACGAGCAGTACTTC
CDR3: CASSKGTGWNEQYF

V: TRBV30
D: TRBD2
J: TRBJ2-3
size: -
DNA: TGTGCCTCAACATCCGGACTAGCCACACCGATAATCACAGATACGCAGTATTTT
CDR3: CASTSGLATPIITDTQYF

V: TRBV7-9
D: -
J: TRBJ1-1
size: -
DNA: TGTGCCAGCAGCTTATATGGAACTGAAGCTTTCTTT
CDR3: CASSLYGTEAFF

V: TRBV11-2
D: -
J: TRBJ1-4
size: -
DNA: TGTGCCAGCAGCTTAAGCTATGGTGGGGGGTCCGGGGAAAAACTGTTTTTT
CDR3: CASSLSYGGGSGEKLFF

V: TRBV30
D: TRBD1
J: TRBJ2-7
size: -
DNA: TGTGCCTGGAGTCAGTTGGGACAGAGCTCCTACGAGCAGTACTTC
CDR3: CAWSQLGQSSYEQYF

V: TRBV4-1
D: TRBD1
J: TRBJ1-1
size: -
DNA: TGCGCCAGCAGCCAAGTGGGACAGGGTATGACTGAAGCTTTCTTT
CDR3: CASSQVGQGMTEAFF

V: TRBV5-1
D: TRBD1
J: TRBJ2-7
size: -
DNA: TGCGCCAGCAGGGGAACAACAGGGGACGAGCAGTACTTC
CDR3: CASRGTTGDEQYF

V: TRBV4-1
D: -
J: TRBJ2-5
size: -
DNA: TGCGCCAGCAGCCAGGGGATGAGAGAAACGGAGACCCAGTACTTC
CDR3: CASSQGMRETETQYF

V: TRBV5-6
D: -
J: TRBJ2-1
size: -
DNA: TGTGCCAGCAGCTTGTGGTTTTTTGATGAGCAGTTCTTC
CDR3: CASSLWFFDEQFF

V: TRBV5-8
D: -
J: TRBJ2-1
size: -
DNA: TGTGCCAGCAGCTTTGGCTTCTCCTACAATGAGCAGTTCTTC
CDR3: CASSFGFSYNEQFF

V: TRBV29-1
D: -
J: TRBJ1-1
size: -
DNA: TGCAGCGCTGTGAACACTGAAGCTTTCTTT
CDR3: CSAVNTEAFF

V: TRBV7-9
D: TRBD1
J: TRBJ2-1
size: -
DNA: TGTGCCAGCAGCACCACAGGGGTCGGCCCCGGTTGGTTGCAGTTCTTC
CDR3: CASSTTGVGPGWLQFF

V: TRBV6-5
D: -
J: TRBJ1-6
size: -
DNA: TGTGCCAGCAGCAAGAGGACAGCTACTAATTCACCCCTCCACTTT
CDR3: CASSKRTATNSPLHF

V: TRBV28
D: TRBD1
J: TRBJ2-7
size: -
DNA: TGTGCCAGCAGATCCCCTCTAGGGGGCGCAACAGGCGACGAGCAGTACTTC
CDR3: CASRSPLGGATGDEQYF

V: TRBV27
D: -
J: TRBJ1-1
size: -
DNA: TGTGCCAGCAGTTTCCGAATGAACACTGAAGCTTTCTTT
CDR3: CASSFRMNTEAFF

V: TRBV2
D: -
J: TRBJ1-1
size: once
DNA: TGTGCCAGCAGTCCTCGTGCAGGGATGAGCACTGAAGCTTTCTTT
CDR3: CASSPRAGMSTEAFF

V: TRBV6-1
D: -
J: TRBJ2-1
size: -
DNA: TGTGCCAGCAGTGAAGCGCTTCCAGGGGATGGTTACAATGAGCAGTTCTTC
CDR3: CASSEALPGDGYNEQFF

V: TRBV7-2
D: TRBD1
J: TRBJ1-1
size: -
DNA: TGTGCCAGCAGCTTATTGAGACAGGGGGCGAGGACTGAAGCTTTCTTT
CDR3: CASSLLRQGARTEAFF

V: TRBV6-1
D: TRBD1
J: TRBJ1-4
size: -
DNA: TGTGCCAGCAGTGAACGACAGGGGTTTAATGAAAAACTGTTTTTT
CDR3: CASSERQGFNEKLFF

V: TRBV4-2
D: -
J: TRBJ1-3
size: -
DNA: TGTGCCAGCAGCCAAGAAGCGGACAGAAGCTCTGGAAACACCATATATTTT
CDR3: CASSQEADRSSGNTIYF

V: TRBV10-2
D: -
J: TRBJ1-3
size: -
DNA: TGCGCCAGCACCAGGACGGGTATCTCTGGAAACACCATATATTTT
CDR3: CASTRTGISGNTIYF

V: TRBV5-6
D: -
J: TRBJ1-4
size: -
DNA: TGTGCCAGCAGAGGACAGCTTAATGAAAAACTGTTTTTT
CDR3: CASRGQLNEKLFF

V: TRBV5-1
D: -
J: TRBJ1-2
size: few
DNA: TGCGCCAGCAGCCCGGTGGGGACGGCTAACTATGGCTACACCTTC
CDR3: CASSPVGTANYGYTF

V: TRBV27
D: -
J: TRBJ1-2
size: -
DNA: TGTGCCAGCAGTCACACCATCAGCTATGGCTACACCTTC
CDR3: CASSHTISYGYTF

V: TRBV11-3
D: -
J: TRBJ1-1
size: -
DNA: TGTGCCAGCAGCTTAGGTCCGGGACAAGGGAACACTGAAGCTTTCTTT
CDR3: CASSLGPGQGNTEAFF

V: TRBV6-5
D: -
J: TRBJ2-7
size: -
DNA: TGTGCCAGCAGTTACAACTCCTACGAGCAGTACTTC
CDR3: CASSYNSYEQYF

V: TRBV29-1
D: -
J: TRBJ1-1
size: -
DNA: TGCAGCGTTGTGGTAGCCCCTCCAGAAGCTTTCTTT
CDR3: CSVVVAPPEAFF

V: TRBV19
D: -
J: TRBJ1-5
size: -
DNA: TGTGCCAGTAGTATAGGGAGGGCCCGCAATCAGCCCCAGCATTTT
CDR3: CASSIGRARNQPQHF

V: TRBV15
D: -
J: TRBJ2-7
size: -
DNA: TGTGCCACCAGCAGAGATCGGGACAACTCCTACGAGCAGTACTTC
CDR3: CATSRDRDNSYEQYF

V: TRBV30
D: -
J: TRBJ2-3
size: -
DNA: TGTGCCTGGAGTGCCTCTGCTCGGGTTACAGATACGCAGTATTTT
CDR3: CAWSASARVTDTQYF

V: TRBV5-1
D: TRBD1
J: TRBJ2-7
size: -
DNA: TGCGCCAGCAGCGTAGACAGGGACTCCTACGAGCAGTACTTC
CDR3: CASSVDRDSYEQYF

V: TRBV5-1
D: -
J: TRBJ2-7
size: -
DNA: TGCGCCAGCAGCTTGGGGCTAGATTACGGGGAGCAGTACTTC
CDR3: CASSLGLDYGEQYF

V: TRBV30
D: -
J: TRBJ2-7
size: -
DNA: TGTGCCTGGAGTCCCGGCGGGACCTACGAGCAGTACTTC
CDR3: CAWSPGGTYEQYF

V: TRBV5-1
D: -
J: TRBJ2-2
size: once
DNA: TGCGCCAGCAGCTCCGGGACGAACACCGGGGAGCTGTTTTTT
CDR3: CASSSGTNTGELFF

V: TRBV4-2
D: TRBD2
J: TRBJ2-7
size: once
DNA: TGTGCCAGCAGCCAAGAGCCTAGCGGGACCTCCTACGAGCAGTACTTC
CDR3: CASSQEPSGTSYEQYF

V: TRBV7-3
D: -
J: TRBJ1-3
size: -
DNA: TGTGCCAGCAGCTCAGGGTATGGAAACACCATATATTTT
CDR3: CASSSGYGNTIYF

V: TRBV7-3
D: -
J: TRBJ1-1
size: once
DNA: TGTGCCAGCAGCACACGGACCAACACTGAAGCTTTCTTT
CDR3: CASSTRTNTEAFF

V: TRBV5-4
D: -
J: TRBJ2-4
size: few
DNA: TGTGCCAGCAGTTCTCCAGCCGCCAAAAACATTCAGTACTTC
CDR3: CASSSPAAKNIQYF

V: TRBV5-1
D: -
J: TRBJ1-1
size: -
DNA: TGCGCCAGCAGCTTGTCTTTCGTCGGTAACACTGAAGCTTTCTTT
CDR3: CASSLSFVGNTEAFF

V: TRBV7-9
D: -
J: TRBJ2-7
size: -
DNA: TGTGCCAGCAGCTTACAGGGGTACGAGCAGTACTTC
CDR3: CASSLQGYEQYF

V: TRBV27
D: -
J: TRBJ2-5
size: -
DNA: TGTGCCAGCAGTAAGATCTCCGGGACTGGTGGTTTAGAAACCCAGTACTTC
CDR3: CASSKISGTGGLETQYF

V: TRBV5-1
D: TRBD2
J: TRBJ2-1
size: -
DNA: TGCGCCAGCAGGCAGCGGGGGGTCCCTAGTGAGCAGTTCTTC
CDR3: CASRQRGVPSEQFF

V: TRBV19
D: TRBD2
J: TRBJ2-2
size: medium-sized
DNA: TGTGCCAGTAGTCCTCAGCGGGGGCTAGACTCGAACACCGGGGAGCTGTTTTTT
CDR3: CASSPQRGLDSNTGELFF

V: TRBV5-1
D: -
J: TRBJ2-7
size: -
DNA: TGCGCCAGCAGCTTGGAGGCTCAATCTGTAAACGAGCAGTACTTC
CDR3: CASSLEAQSVNEQYF

V: TRBV5-1
D: TRBD1
J: TRBJ2-7
size: once
DNA: TGCGCCAGCAGCTTGGGGACAGGTCCCTACGAGCAGTACTTC
CDR3: CASSLGTGPYEQYF

V: TRBV27
D: TRBD1
J: TRBJ2-2
size: -
DNA: TGTGCCAGCAGACTGGGACAGGTGAACACCGGGGAGCTGTTTTTT
CDR3: CASRLGQVNTGELFF

V: TRBV7-2
D: -
J: TRBJ2-7
size: few
DNA: TGTGCCAGCAGCGACCAGGGAGTGGGAGTCTTGAGCGAGCAGTACTTC
CDR3: CASSDQGVGVLSEQYF

V: TRBV7-8
D: TRBD2
J: TRBJ2-3
size: -
DNA: TGTGCCAGCAGACCAACTAGCGGGGTGGATACGCAGTATTTT
CDR3: CASRPTSGVDTQYF

V: TRBV29-1
D: -
J: TRBJ1-1
size: medium-sized
DNA: TGCAGCGTTGAAGATGAGGTATTGAACACTGAAGCTTTCTTT
CDR3: CSVEDEVLNTEAFF